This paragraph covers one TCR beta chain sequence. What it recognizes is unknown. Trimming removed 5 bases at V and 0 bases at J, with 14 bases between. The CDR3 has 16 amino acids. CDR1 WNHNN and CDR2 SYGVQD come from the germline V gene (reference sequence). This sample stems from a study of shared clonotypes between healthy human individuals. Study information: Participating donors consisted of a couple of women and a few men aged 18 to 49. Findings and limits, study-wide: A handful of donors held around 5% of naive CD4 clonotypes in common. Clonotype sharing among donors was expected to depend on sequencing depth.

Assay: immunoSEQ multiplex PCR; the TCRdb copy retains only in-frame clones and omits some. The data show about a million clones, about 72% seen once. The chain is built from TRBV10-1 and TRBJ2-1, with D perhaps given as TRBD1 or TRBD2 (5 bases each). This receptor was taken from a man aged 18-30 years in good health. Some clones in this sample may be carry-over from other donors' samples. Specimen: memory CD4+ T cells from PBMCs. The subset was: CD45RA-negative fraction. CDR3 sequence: CASSYSRDLSYNEQFF. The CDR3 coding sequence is TGCGCCAGCAGTTATAGCCGGGACCTCTCCTACAATGAGCAGTTCTTC.